The clone carrying this T cell receptor (beta chain) was recorded only once. After extraction with the RNeasy kit, roughly 0.45 to 1 ug of the RNA was reverse transcribed using random hexamers. One entry per CDR3 protein results from TCRdb running MiXCR on the immunoSEQ multiplex PCR reads. Here the sample spans 200,000 or so distinct CDR3 sequences, 90% to 95% being singletons. V lost 7 bases, J lost 2 bases, and 12 bases lay in between. The CDR3 has 12 amino acids. Germline CDR1 and CDR2: SQVTM and ANQGSEA. This record belongs to a study of CD8 T cells in Susac syndrome. Sequencing was performed on CD4+ T cells from PBMCs. This sequence originates from a human donor with multiple sclerosis. This chain connects TRBV29-1 to TRBJ2-7; D remains ambiguous. This CDR3 is CSAAHNTYEQYF. The CDR3 DNA sequence: TGCAGCGCTGCTCATAACACCTACGAGCAGTACTTC.